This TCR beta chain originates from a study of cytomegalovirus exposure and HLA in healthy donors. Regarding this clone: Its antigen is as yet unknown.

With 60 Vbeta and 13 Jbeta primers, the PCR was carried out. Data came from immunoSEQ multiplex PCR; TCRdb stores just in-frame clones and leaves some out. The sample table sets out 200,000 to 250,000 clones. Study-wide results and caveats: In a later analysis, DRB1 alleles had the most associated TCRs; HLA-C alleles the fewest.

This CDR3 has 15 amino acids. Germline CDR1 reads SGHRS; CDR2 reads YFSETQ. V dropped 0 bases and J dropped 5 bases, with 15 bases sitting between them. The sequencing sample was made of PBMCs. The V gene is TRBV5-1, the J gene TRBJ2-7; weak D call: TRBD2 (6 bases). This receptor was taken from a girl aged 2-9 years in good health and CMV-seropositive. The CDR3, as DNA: TGCGCCAGCAGCTTGGCCCGGCGGGGATGGAACGAGCAGTACTTC. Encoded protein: CASSLARRGWNEQYF.